This T cell receptor beta chain originates from a study of PD-L1 blockade in urothelial cancer. On the study more broadly: In about 2014, patients got going on atezolizumab, taking 1,200 mg intravenously every 3 weeks. Samples came from 3 weeks, at the second dose, and 6 weeks into treatment. Prior chemotherapy ranged from 0 to 3 regimens per patient. Male patients with bladder-origin urothelial cancer numbered about 85% of the 29.

Germline CDR1 and CDR2: SGDLS and YYNGEE. CDR3 length equals 15 residues. The junction had 6 bases not matched to a gene; V was cut back by 0 bases and J by 5 bases. Sequencing was performed with immunoSEQ multiplex PCR; in TCRdb, only in-frame clones are kept and a portion is missing. The sample shows about 29,000 clones, roughly 86% of them seen only once. The sample consisted of PBMCs, taken around atezolizumab (anti-PD-L1) treatment. This chain uses TRBV9 with TRBJ2-7; 9 nucleotides agree with TRBD1. The clonotype comes from a man aged 50 or older with urothelial cancer. CDR3 in amino acids: CASSVDSTGGNEQYF. CDR3 in DNA: TGTGCCAGCAGCGTAGATTCGACAGGGGGAAACGAGCAGTACTTC. The full variable domain, completed using reference TRBV9 and TRBJ2-7, is DSGVTQTPKHLITATGQRVTLRCSPRSGDLSVYWYQQSLDQGLQFLIQYYNGEERAKGNILERFSAQQFPDLHSELNLSSLELGDSALYFCASSVDSTGGNEQYFGPGTRLTVT.